These 10 T cell receptor beta chains came from one sample sequenced in a study of OX40 agonist ivuxolimab in advanced cancers. Here immunoSEQ multiplex PCR was the method, and the copy in TCRdb shows in-frame clones only, minus some. The repertoire holds 50,000 to 55,000 clones, with 80% to 90% as singletons. Material: CD4+ or CD8+ T cells sorted from blood, obtained in a trial of the OX40 agonist ivuxolimab. The receptors shown here come from an adult with an advanced solid tumor such as melanoma, head and neck, liver or kidney cancer.

The V gene is TRBV4-3, the J gene TRBJ1-3; no clear D. Trimming removed 2 bases at V and 2 bases at J, with 13 bases between. Germline CDR1 and CDR2: LGHNA and YSLEER. This CDR3 has 16 amino acids. The CDR3, as DNA: TGCGCCAGCAGCCAAACCCTTACAGCAACTGGAAACACCATATATTTT. It is translated as CASSQTLTATGNTIYF.

This clone was seen a single time. The chain is built from TRBV19 and TRBJ1-2, with D maybe TRBD1 (6 bases). Trimming took 3 bases from V and 5 from J, leaving 13 bases between them. The CDR3 spans 14 residues. CDR1 is LNHDA, CDR2 SQIVND, per germline (reference sequence). In DNA form, the CDR3 reads TGTGCCAGTAGTATGAATCAGGGGATTTATGGCTACACCTTC. Its translation: CASSMNQGIYGYTF.

This clone has more than one count but fewer than ten. The rearrangement joins TRBV19 to TRBJ1-1, with 7 bases lining up with TRBD1. Germline V gene sequence: CDR1 LNHDA, CDR2 SQIVND (reference sequence). The CDR3 spans 14 residues. The V and J ends lost 7 bases and 2 bases, in that order; junction bases with no gene match: 7. The CDR3 is CASTSEGGNTEAFF. The CDR3 coding sequence is TGTGCCAGTACTAGTGAAGGGGGCAACACTGAAGCTTTCTTT.

This clone was detected once. The chain couples TRBV30 to TRBJ1-2, with 8 bases lining up with TRBD1. This CDR3 spans 13 amino acids. V lost 4 bases and J lost 5; bases outside the gene matches: 6. Germline V gene lookup returns CDR1 GTSNPN and CDR2 SVGIG (reference sequence). The CDR3 loop is CAWTGGFQYGYTF. CDR3 nucleotide sequence: TGTGCCTGGACAGGGGGCTTTCAATATGGCTACACCTTC.

The chain uses TRBV4-1 and TRBJ1-5; D call uncertain. The CDR3 is 12 amino acids. V was cut by 1 base and J by 9 bases, with 7 bases left in between. CDR1 is MGHRA and CDR2 is YSYEKL in the germline V gene. CDR3: CASSQVWGPQHF. The CDR3 nucleotides are TGCGCCAGCAGCCAAGTTTGGGGGCCCCAGCATTTT.

The chain employs TRBV19 and TRBJ1-1; the D gene is possibly TRBD1 (6 bases). Per germline, CDR1 LNHDA and CDR2 SQIVND (reference sequence). The CDR3 covers 13 residues. V was trimmed by 7 bases and J by 8 bases, leaving 17 bases between them. The CDR3 DNA is TGTGCCAGTAAGAGGGCAGGGGATTCCGAAGCTTTCTTT. Translated: CASKRAGDSEAFF. The variable domain in full, with the rest retrieved from reference TRBV19 and TRBJ1-1, is DGGITQSPKYLFRKEGQNVTLSCEQNLNHDAMYWYRQDPGQGLRLIYYSQIVNDFQKGDIAEGYSVSREKKESFPLTVTSAQKNPTAFYLCASKRAGDSEAFFGQGTRLTVV.

This clone came up once. The chain joins TRBV28 to TRBJ2-5; a weak D match, TRBD2 (6 bases). Looked up from germline, CDR1 is MDHEN and CDR2 is SYDVKM. The CDR3 spans 12 residues. V lost 6 bases and J 5 bases, leaving 10 bases between the germline ends. CDR3 protein: CASSPGRETQYF. The CDR3, as DNA: TGTGCCAGCAGCCCAGGGAGGGAGACCCAGTACTTC.

The gene calls are TRBV27 and TRBJ2-5; D gene ambiguous. The CDR3 sequence is 13 residues long. Germline lookup yields CDR1 MNHEY and CDR2 SMNVEV (reference sequence). V was pared by 3 bases and J by 0 bases, with 5 bases between. CDR3: CASSFGYQETQYF. CDR3 bases: TGTGCCAGCAGTTTTGGGTACCAAGAGACCCAGTACTTC.

The V call is TRBV9, the J call TRBJ1-6; perhaps TRBD1 as D (6 bases). This CDR3 has 14 amino acids. CDR1 is SGDLS and CDR2 is YYNGEE in the germline V gene. V lost 4 bases to trimming and J lost 14 bases, with 19 bases between them. As DNA, the CDR3 is TGTGCCAGCAGCCCCGGGACACTAGGTTTGGCCCTCCACTTT. Amino acids: CASSPGTLGLALHF. Full variable domain (missing parts from reference TRBV9 and TRBJ1-6): DSGVTQTPKHLITATGQRVTLRCSPRSGDLSVYWYQQSLDQGLQFLIQYYNGEERAKGNILERFSAQQFPDLHSELNLSSLELGDSALYFCASSPGTLGLALHFGNGTRLTVT.

The V and J genes are TRBV6-1 and TRBJ1-5; D unclear. From germline, CDR1 is MNHNS and CDR2 SASEGT. Trimming removed 11 bases at V and 8 bases at J, with 16 bases between. The CDR3 has 12 residues. The CDR3 reads CAAGEERKPQHF. Here the CDR3 DNA reads TGTGCCGCCGGTGAGGAGCGGAAGCCCCAGCATTTT.